This T cell receptor (beta chain) came from a study of post-analysis software for immune sequencing data. General observations from the study: Patients used several TRBV segments, including TRBV5-6, TRBV5-1 and TRBV20-1, more often than controls.

As for this clonotype: Its antigen is unknown.

The germline V gene has CDR1 MNHEY and CDR2 SMNVEV (reference sequence). The CDR3 is 14 residues long. Included in the TCR beta cDNA libraries were unique molecular identifiers. TCRdb processed the PCR reads anew with MiXCR; each CDR3 protein has one entry. Among about 820,000 distinct CDR3 sequences listed, approximately 53% were seen once. The chain uses TRBV27 and TRBJ2-5; 7 bases map to TRBD1. Judging by the DNA end, TRBJ2-7 fits better; the J call may be wrong. The source of this sequence is a girl aged 10-17 years with multiple sclerosis. The sample was blood. CDR3 residues: CASSGMDRTYEQYF. The CDR3, as DNA: TGTGCCAGCAGTGGAATGGACAGGACCTACGAGCAGTACTTC.